This T cell receptor beta chain stems from a study of blood T cell repertoires in COVID-19. The overall study: Donors in the United States, Italy and Spain gave samples during acute or convalescent COVID-19. T cells, B-cell-depleted T cells, or PBMCs provided the cDNA or gDNA that served as material.

Clones were read by immunoSEQ multiplex PCR, and TCRdb kept only the in-frame ones, dropping some. The sample shows hundreds of thousands of clones, more than 70% of them seen only once. Recruited during active infection, patients (from Seattle) were subsequently followed longitudinally. Germline CDR1 WSHSY, CDR2 SAAADI. Deletions cut 4 bases from V and 3 bases from J, with 12 bases between. This CDR3 is 15 amino acids long. Material for sequencing was peripheral blood. The chain uses TRBV10-2 and TRBJ2-2; tentatively, D is TRBD2 (6 bases). This TCR derives from a woman aged 25 to 45 with COVID-19, enrolled during active disease. CDR3 loop: CASSARDWYTGELFF. The CDR3 DNA is TGCGCCAGCAGTGCCCGGGACTGGTACACCGGGGAGCTGTTTTTT.